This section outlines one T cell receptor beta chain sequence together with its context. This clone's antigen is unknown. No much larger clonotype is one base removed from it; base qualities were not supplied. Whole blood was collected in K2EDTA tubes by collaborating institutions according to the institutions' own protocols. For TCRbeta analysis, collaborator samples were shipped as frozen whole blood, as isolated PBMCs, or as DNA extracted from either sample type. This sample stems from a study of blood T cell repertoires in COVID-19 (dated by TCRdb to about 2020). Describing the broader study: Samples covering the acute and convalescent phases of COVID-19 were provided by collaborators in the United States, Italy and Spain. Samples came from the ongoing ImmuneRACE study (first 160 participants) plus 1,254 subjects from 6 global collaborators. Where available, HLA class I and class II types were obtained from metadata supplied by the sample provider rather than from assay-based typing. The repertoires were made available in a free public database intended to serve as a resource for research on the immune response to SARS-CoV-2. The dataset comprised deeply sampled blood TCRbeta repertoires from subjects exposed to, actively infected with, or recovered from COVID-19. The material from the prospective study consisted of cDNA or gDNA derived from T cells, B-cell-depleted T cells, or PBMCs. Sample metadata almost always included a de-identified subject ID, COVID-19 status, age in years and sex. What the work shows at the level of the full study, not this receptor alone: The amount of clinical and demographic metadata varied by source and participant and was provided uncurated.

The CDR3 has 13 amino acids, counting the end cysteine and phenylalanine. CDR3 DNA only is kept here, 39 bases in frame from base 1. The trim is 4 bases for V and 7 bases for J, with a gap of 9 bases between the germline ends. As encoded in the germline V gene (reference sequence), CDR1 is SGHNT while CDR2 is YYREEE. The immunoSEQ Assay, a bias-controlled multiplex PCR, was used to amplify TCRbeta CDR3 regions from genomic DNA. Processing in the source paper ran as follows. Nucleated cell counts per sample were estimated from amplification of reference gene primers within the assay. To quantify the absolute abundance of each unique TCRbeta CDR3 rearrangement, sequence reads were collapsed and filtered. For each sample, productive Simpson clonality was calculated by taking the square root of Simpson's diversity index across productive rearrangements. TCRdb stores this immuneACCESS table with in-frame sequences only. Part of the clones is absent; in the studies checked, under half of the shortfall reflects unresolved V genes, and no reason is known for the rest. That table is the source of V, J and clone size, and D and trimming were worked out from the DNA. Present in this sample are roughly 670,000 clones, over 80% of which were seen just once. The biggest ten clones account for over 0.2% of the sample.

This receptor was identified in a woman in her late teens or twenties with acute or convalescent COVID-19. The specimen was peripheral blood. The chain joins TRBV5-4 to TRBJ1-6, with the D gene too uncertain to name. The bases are TGTGCCAGCAGCCGCGCGGGGAATTCACCCCTCCACTTT. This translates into CASSRAGNSPLHF.